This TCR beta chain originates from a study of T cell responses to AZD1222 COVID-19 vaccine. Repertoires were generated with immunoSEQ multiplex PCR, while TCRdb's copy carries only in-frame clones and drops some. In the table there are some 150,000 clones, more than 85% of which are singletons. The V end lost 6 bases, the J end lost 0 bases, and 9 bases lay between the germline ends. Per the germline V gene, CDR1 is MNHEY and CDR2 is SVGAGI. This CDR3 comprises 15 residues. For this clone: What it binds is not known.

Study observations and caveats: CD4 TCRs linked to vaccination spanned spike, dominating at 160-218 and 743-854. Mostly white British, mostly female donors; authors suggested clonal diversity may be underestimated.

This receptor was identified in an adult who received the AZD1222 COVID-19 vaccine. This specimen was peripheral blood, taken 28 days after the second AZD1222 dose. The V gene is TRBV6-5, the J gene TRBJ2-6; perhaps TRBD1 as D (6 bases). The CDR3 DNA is TGTGCCAGCAGAGGGGGTCTCTCTGGGGCCAACGTCCTGACTTTC. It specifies CASRGGLSGANVLTF.